Detailed here is one TCR beta chain. Antigen: not known. BIOMED2 TRB-A/B primer pools were used in multiplex TRB PCR. TCRdb recomputed calls from the multiplex PCR reads with MiXCR, one row per CDR3 protein. Of more than 7,000 distinct CDR3 sequences detected, less than 45% appear once; the ten largest clones hold under 3.5%. CDR1 and CDR2 (germline): MNHEY, SVGAGI. CDR3 length equals 14 residues. Trimming cost V 6 bases and J 9 bases, with 18 bases left between them. The sample is drawn from a study of T and B cells in COVID-19 patients. General study results and limits: Clonality of TRB repertoires was high in active COVID-19; recovery brought above-healthy diversity and richness.

Each TRB amplification used roughly 240-550 ng of genomic DNA from blood. The origin of this receptor is a human donor who had recovered from COVID-19. V gene TRBV6-5 combines with J gene TRBJ2-1; D is possibly TRBD2 (5 bases). Sequencing was done on a sample of blood. CDR3 in DNA: TGTGCCAGCAGGCGGGCCCCGAGGGCCCCTGAGCAGTTCTTC. The encoded protein is CASRRAPRAPEQFF.